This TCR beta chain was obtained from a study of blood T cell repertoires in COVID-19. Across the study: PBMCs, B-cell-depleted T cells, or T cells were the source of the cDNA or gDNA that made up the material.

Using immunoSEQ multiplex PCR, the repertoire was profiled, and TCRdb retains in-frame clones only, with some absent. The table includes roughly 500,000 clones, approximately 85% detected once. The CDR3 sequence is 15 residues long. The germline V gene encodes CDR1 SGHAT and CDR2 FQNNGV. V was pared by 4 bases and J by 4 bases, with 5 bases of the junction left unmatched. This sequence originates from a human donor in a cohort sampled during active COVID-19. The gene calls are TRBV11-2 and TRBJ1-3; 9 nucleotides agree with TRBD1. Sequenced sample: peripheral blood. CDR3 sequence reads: CASSYSTGGGNTIYF. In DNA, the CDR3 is TGTGCCAGCAGCTACTCGACAGGGGGAGGAAACACCATATATTTT.